A selection of T cell receptor beta chains follows, all from one sample in a study of cytomegalovirus exposure and HLA in healthy donors. Measured with immunoSEQ multiplex PCR; TCRdb has only the in-frame clones, and not every one. The sample includes 150,000 to 200,000 clones, more than 75% of them seen just once. Sequenced sample: PBMCs. All receptors derive from a woman aged 18-35 years in good health and CMV-seronegative. CDR3s include the opening cysteine and the closing phenylalanine or tryptophan. Clone size is not always given. Where it is, it says once, few, many or a class for expanded clones.

cdr3_length: 16
j_call: TRBJ1-2
v_call: TRBV19
clone_size: once
cdr3_aa: CASSPPRQGGIGGYTF

cdr3_length: 16
j_call: TRBJ2-7
v_call: TRBV5-6
clone_size: .
cdr3_aa: CASSLSPGTGGNEQYF

cdr3_length: 15
j_call: TRBJ2-6
v_call: TRBV5-1
clone_size: .
cdr3_aa: CASSLAQAGANVLTF

cdr3_length: 14
j_call: TRBJ2-4
v_call: TRBV5-6
clone_size: .
cdr3_aa: CASSSLDRKNIQYF

cdr3_length: 14
j_call: TRBJ2-5
v_call: TRBV5-1
clone_size: .
cdr3_aa: CASSFGRGQETQYF

cdr3_length: 17
j_call: TRBJ1-1
v_call: TRBV10-3
clone_size: .
cdr3_aa: CAIKPGQGTGDLAEAFF

cdr3_length: 14
j_call: TRBJ1-3
v_call: TRBV5-1
clone_size: few
cdr3_aa: CASSLAETGNTIYF

cdr3_length: 16
j_call: TRBJ2-7
v_call: TRBV10-1
clone_size: .
cdr3_aa: CASSESSSGRGYEQYF

cdr3_length: 16
j_call: TRBJ1-1
v_call: TRBV5-5
clone_size: once
cdr3_aa: CASSFAGGIMNTEAFF

cdr3_length: 15
j_call: TRBJ2-1
v_call: TRBV5-5
clone_size: .
cdr3_aa: CASSQGASTVDEQFF

cdr3_length: 16
j_call: TRBJ2-5
v_call: TRBV7-6
clone_size: .
cdr3_aa: CASSSLAGGLLETQYF

cdr3_length: 12
j_call: TRBJ2-1
v_call: TRBV6-5
clone_size: .
cdr3_aa: CASSWERRGIVF

cdr3_length: 18
j_call: TRBJ2-2
v_call: TRBV19
clone_size: .
cdr3_aa: CASRIPGQGAPNTGELFF

cdr3_length: 12
j_call: TRBJ2-5
v_call: TRBV2
clone_size: .
cdr3_aa: CASLGGKETQYF

cdr3_length: 16
j_call: TRBJ2-1
v_call: TRBV27
clone_size: .
cdr3_aa: CASRTRETRVSNEQFF

cdr3_length: 17
j_call: TRBJ2-7
v_call: TRBV9
clone_size: .
cdr3_aa: CASSVDSRTGEGERQYF

cdr3_length: 17
j_call: TRBJ2-4
v_call: TRBV6-1
clone_size: .
cdr3_aa: CASSVWTGSVSKNIQYF

cdr3_length: 15
j_call: TRBJ1-2
v_call: TRBV4-2
clone_size: .
cdr3_aa: CASSPSDNDNYGYTF

cdr3_length: 13
j_call: TRBJ1-1
v_call: TRBV5-6
clone_size: .
cdr3_aa: CASRVRGNTEAFF

cdr3_length: 15
j_call: TRBJ2-7
v_call: TRBV18
clone_size: few
cdr3_aa: CASSSLAGSSYEQYF

cdr3_length: 14
j_call: TRBJ1-6
v_call: TRBV6-4
clone_size: .
cdr3_aa: CASSDFPRNSPLHF

cdr3_length: 15
j_call: TRBJ1-2
v_call: TRBV6-5
clone_size: .
cdr3_aa: CASSYVGGENYGYTF

cdr3_length: 15
j_call: TRBJ1-1
v_call: TRBV10-3
clone_size: .
cdr3_aa: CAITVSSDGNTEAFF

cdr3_length: 18
j_call: TRBJ2-1
v_call: TRBV5-4
clone_size: .
cdr3_aa: CASSPTSGGGRTRNEQFF

cdr3_length: 18
j_call: TRBJ2-1
v_call: TRBV4-1
clone_size: once
cdr3_aa: CASSQVDLGWRGGNEQFF

cdr3_length: 14
j_call: TRBJ2-7
v_call: TRBV6-4
clone_size: .
cdr3_aa: CASSETSGTYEQYF